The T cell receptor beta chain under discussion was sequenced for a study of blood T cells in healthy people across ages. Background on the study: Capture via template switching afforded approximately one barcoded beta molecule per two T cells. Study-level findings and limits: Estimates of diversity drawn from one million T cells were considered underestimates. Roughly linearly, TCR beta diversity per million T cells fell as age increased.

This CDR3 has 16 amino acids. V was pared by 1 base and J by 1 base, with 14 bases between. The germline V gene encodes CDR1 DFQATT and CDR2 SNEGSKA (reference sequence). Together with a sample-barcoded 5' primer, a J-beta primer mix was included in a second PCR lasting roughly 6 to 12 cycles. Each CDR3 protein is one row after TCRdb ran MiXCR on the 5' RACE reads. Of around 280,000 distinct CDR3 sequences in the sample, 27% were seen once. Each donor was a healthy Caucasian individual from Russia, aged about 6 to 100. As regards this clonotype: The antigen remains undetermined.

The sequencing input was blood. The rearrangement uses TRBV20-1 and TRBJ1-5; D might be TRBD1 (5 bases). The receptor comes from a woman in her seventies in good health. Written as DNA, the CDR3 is TGCAGTGCTAGAGTTCCTAAGGGGCAGAGCAATCAGCCCCAGCATTTT. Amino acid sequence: CSARVPKGQSNQPQHF.